This TCR beta chain was sequenced during a study of blood T cell repertoires in COVID-19. Background on the study: The United States, Italy and Spain provided the acute and convalescent COVID-19 samples.

Germline V gene lookup returns CDR1 SQVTM and CDR2 ANQGSEA. Trimming shortened V by 3 bases and J by 5 bases, and 13 bases separated the two germline ends. The CDR3 consists of 13 residues. TCRdb's table, derived via immunoSEQ multiplex PCR, lists solely in-frame clones and lacks some. The data hold around 130,000 clones, with more than 80% observed a single time. Exposed enrollees had met someone with a PCR-confirmed or clinician-diagnosed COVID-19 case at some point within the 2 weeks before study entry. The sequencing sample was made of PBMCs or T cells enriched from blood (not recorded which). The clonotype comes from a woman younger than 30 who had been exposed to COVID-19. The chain links TRBV29-1 to TRBJ1-2; D is perhaps TRBD1 (6 bases). The CDR3: CSVDGGQGYGYTF. For the CDR3, the DNA is TGCAGCGTTGACGGTGGGCAGGGGTATGGCTACACCTTC.